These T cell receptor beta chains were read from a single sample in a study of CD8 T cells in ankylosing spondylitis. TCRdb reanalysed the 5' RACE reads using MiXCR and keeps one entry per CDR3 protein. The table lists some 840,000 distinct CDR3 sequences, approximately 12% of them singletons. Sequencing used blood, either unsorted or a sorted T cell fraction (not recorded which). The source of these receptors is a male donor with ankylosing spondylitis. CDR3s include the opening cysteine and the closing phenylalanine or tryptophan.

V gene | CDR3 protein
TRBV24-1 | CATSDLNRGGQYF
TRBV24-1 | CATSDLGTSGNWEQFF
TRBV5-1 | CASSWAGSRNEQFF
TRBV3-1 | CASSHQGLPPGTQYF
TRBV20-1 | CSAREWGGTGQETQYF
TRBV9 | CASSVVSGIGNTIYF
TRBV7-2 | CASSLAGGLGSDTQYF
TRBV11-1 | CASSLGRTGGISGANVLTF
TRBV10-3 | CAISAGRGETQYF
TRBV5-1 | CASSSSGYTDTQYF
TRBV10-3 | CAISGRAGVGDEQFF
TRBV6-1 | CASSEAVVMGDQPQHF
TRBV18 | CASSPHKNQPQHF
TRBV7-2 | CASSFRDIWQPQHF
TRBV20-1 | CSASGTGLLYEQYF
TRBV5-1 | CASSGSGRMIGETQYF
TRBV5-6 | CASSLLGDRGIGEQYF
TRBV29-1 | CSVAFMGGYTF
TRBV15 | CATSRDPREKLFF
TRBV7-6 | CASSLRADPPYEQYF
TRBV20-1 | CRASTGYGYGYTF
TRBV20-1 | CSASGGRGELFF
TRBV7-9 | CASSQWGGSQETQYF
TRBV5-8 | CASRNGMRLADNEQFF
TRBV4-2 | CASSQETGGNQPQHF
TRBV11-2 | CASSYYPRTSGRIDTQYF
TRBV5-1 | CASSLSPGANNEQFF
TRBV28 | CASSLIGANSPLHF
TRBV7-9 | CASTQDRLNTGELFF
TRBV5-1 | CASSLGIQNVNYGYTF
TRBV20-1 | CSARDSGHGYEQYF
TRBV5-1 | CASSSQGDYGYTF
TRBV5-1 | CASRLVAIRDTQYF
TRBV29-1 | CSGRQPGSYEQYF
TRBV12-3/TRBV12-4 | CASGRGLPNTGELFF
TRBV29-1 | CSVDQPGPGSDTQYF
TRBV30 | CAWSVLPSASGLSYNEQFF
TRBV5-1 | CASSMDRGGPIGGYTF
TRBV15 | CTTSRDRIEVYEQYF
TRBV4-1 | CASSQTGNEQFF
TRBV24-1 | CATSGRQGTINEQFF